This record concerns one TCR beta chain sequence. The data originate from a study of cytomegalovirus exposure and HLA in healthy donors. The CDR3 length is 16 residues. Germline V gene sequence: CDR1 SGHAT, CDR2 FQDESV (reference sequence). V lost 2 bases and J 2 bases, leaving 13 bases between the germline ends. PCR involved 60 Vbeta and 13 Jbeta primers. The method was immunoSEQ multiplex PCR; TCRdb's version includes in-frame clones alone and lacks a portion of them. Among more than 110,000 clones listed, 80% were seen once. The chain carries TRBV11-1 and TRBJ2-1; D remains unclear. Sample: PBMCs. The source is a male donor in good health and CMV-seropositive. The CDR3 bases are TGTGCCAGCAGCTTAATCGCGAGAGTCGCCTACAATGAGCAGTTCTTC. Translated, it gives CASSLIARVAYNEQFF.